The sequence of this TCR beta chain was determined in a study of T cells in Graves' hyperthyroidism and ophthalmopathy. As for the study in general: Initial diagnosis, before any treatment, was when peripheral blood was collected.

From RNA transcripts, TCR beta CDR3 regions were amplified. A set of HTBI primers served as the primers for a first-round RT-PCR of the TCR CDR3. From the multiplex PCR reads, TCRdb called clonotypes with MiXCR, one entry per CDR3 protein. The sample has around 690,000 distinct CDR3 sequences; 20% are singletons. V lost 6 bases to trimming and J lost 4 bases, with 9 bases between them. Germline lookup yields CDR1 MNHNS and CDR2 SASEGT. This CDR3 is built from 12 residues. General study findings and limits: For ophthalmopathy, model prediction preceded onset by a median roughly 6.3 months.

This clonotype has just a few counts. Its antigen is currently unknown. The source material was blood. The rearrangement joins TRBV6-1 to TRBJ1-1, with D maybe TRBD1 (5 bases). This receptor was obtained from a man under 40 with Graves' ophthalmopathy. For the CDR3, the DNA is TGTGCCAGCAGGGCAGGGCTCACTGAAGCTTTCTTT. This sequence encodes CASRAGLTEAFF.